This record looks at one TCR beta chain sequence and its context. Its antigen is currently unknown. This sample was taken from a study of T cells after yellow fever vaccination. The ends lost 3 bases at V and 6 bases at J; junction bases unmatched: 7. The CDR3 runs to 15 residues. In germline, CDR1 is SEHNR, CDR2 FQNEAQ (reference sequence). General study points: Highly abundant clonotypes carried over from the bulk population could end up in FACS-sorted repertoires as contaminants. CD4 and CD8 compartments shared a small share of clonotypes. The study re-detected most primary-vaccination clones after the booster (around 96% CD4, just over 85% CD8).

The 5'RACE template-switching step produced TCR cDNA and added a universal primer site and UMIs. TCRdb used MiXCR to reprocess the 5' RACE reads, holding one entry per CDR3 protein. The table records 400,000 or so distinct CDR3 sequences, 18% of them present only once. This receptor was identified in a man aged 18-30 years who received the YFV17D yellow fever vaccine. The sample consisted of PBMCs, taken before the yellow fever booster vaccination. V and J are TRBV7-9 and TRBJ2-1; TRBD2 matches at 8 bases. CDR3 in DNA: TGTGCCAGCAGCTTCCGGGGGGGCCTGGGCAATGAGCAGTTCTTC. Its translation: CASSFRGGLGNEQFF.